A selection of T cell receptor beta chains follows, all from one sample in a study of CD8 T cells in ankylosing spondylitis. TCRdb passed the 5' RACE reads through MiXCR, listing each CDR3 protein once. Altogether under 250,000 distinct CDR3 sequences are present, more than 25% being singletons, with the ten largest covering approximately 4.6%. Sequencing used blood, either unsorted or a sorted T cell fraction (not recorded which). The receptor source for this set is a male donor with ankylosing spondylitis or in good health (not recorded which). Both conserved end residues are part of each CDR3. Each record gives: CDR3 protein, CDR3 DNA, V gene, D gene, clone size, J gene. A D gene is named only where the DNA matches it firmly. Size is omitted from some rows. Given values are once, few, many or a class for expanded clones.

CASSWGAEQYF,TGTGCCAGCAGCTGGGGGGCCGAGCAGTACTTC,TRBV5-6,NA,NA,TRBJ2-7
CSARDGLAGGEQYF,TGCAGTGCTAGAGATGGCCTAGCGGGTGGCGAGCAGTACTTC,TRBV20-1,TRBD2,NA,TRBJ2-7
CASSPIDSSGANVLTF,TGTGCCAGCAGCCCCATCGATAGCTCTGGGGCCAACGTCCTGACTTTC,TRBV28,NA,NA,TRBJ2-6
CSARDSDRGYEQYF,TGCAGTGCTAGGGATTCTGACAGGGGGTACGAGCAGTACTTC,TRBV20-1,TRBD1,NA,TRBJ2-7
CSAAGQGAGNEQFF,TGCAGTGCTGCCGGACAGGGGGCAGGTAATGAGCAGTTCTTC,TRBV20-1,TRBD1,NA,TRBJ2-1
CASSFSGQGVVEAFF,TGTGCCAGCAGTTTTTCGGGACAGGGGGTGGTGGAAGCTTTCTTT,TRBV25-1,TRBD1,NA,TRBJ1-1
CASSAGASRDF,TGTGCCAGCAGTGCCGGGGCTTCAAGGGACTTC,TRBV6-6,NA,few,TRBJ2-7
CSAPSDLPADTQYF,TGCAGTGCCCCGTCAGACCTTCCTGCAGATACGCAGTATTTT,TRBV20-1,NA,NA,TRBJ2-3
CAISDEPNRGTQYF,TGTGCCATCAGTGATGAACCGAACAGGGGGACGCAGTATTTT,TRBV10-3,TRBD1,NA,TRBJ2-3
CASSLQGLDGYTF,TGTGCCAGCAGTTTACAGGGATTGGATGGCTACACCTTC,TRBV12-3/TRBV12-4,NA,few,TRBJ1-2
CASSLVPGTYGYTF,TGCGCCAGCAGCTTGGTTCCGGGGACCTATGGCTACACCTTC,TRBV5-1,NA,NA,TRBJ1-2
CASSPSGTSNQPQHF,TGCGCCAGCAGCCCCTCCGGGACCTCCAATCAGCCCCAGCATTTT,TRBV5-1,NA,NA,TRBJ1-5
CASSTTGVPSQTNYGYTF,TGTGCCAGCAGTACAACAGGGGTCCCCTCTCAAACAAACTATGGCTACACCTTC,TRBV6-1,TRBD1,NA,TRBJ1-2
CSVEWQDLYNEQFF,TGCAGCGTTGAATGGCAGGACCTGTACAATGAGCAGTTCTTC,TRBV29-1,NA,many,TRBJ2-1
CASSLESGNEQYF,TGCGCCAGCAGCTTGGAATCAGGTAACGAGCAGTACTTC,TRBV5-1,NA,NA,TRBJ2-7
CASTHRGVLSEPSYGYTF,TGTGCCAGCACCCACCGGGGAGTCCTTTCCGAACCAAGTTATGGCTACACCTTC,TRBV12-3/TRBV12-4,NA,once,TRBJ1-2
CSVESRTSGGGYNEQFF,TGCAGCGTTGAATCAAGGACTAGCGGGGGGGGTTACAATGAGCAGTTCTTC,TRBV29-1,TRBD2,few,TRBJ2-1
CSVGPGGPGTDTQYF,TGCAGCGTGGGACCCGGAGGGCCAGGGACAGATACGCAGTATTTT,TRBV29-1,NA,NA,TRBJ2-3
CAISESSSGGVLNTQYF,TGTGCCATCAGTGAGTCGTCTAGCGGGGGGGTTTTGAATACGCAGTATTTT,TRBV10-3,TRBD2,NA,TRBJ2-3
CASSQDTLGYNEQFF,TGTGCCAGCAGCCAAGACACCCTAGGCTACAATGAGCAGTTCTTC,TRBV7-9,NA,few,TRBJ2-1
CASSWGQGWETQYF,TGTGCCAGCAGTTGGGGACAGGGGTGGGAGACCCAGTACTTC,TRBV28,TRBD1,NA,TRBJ2-5
CASSHAVAGTDTQYF,TGTGCCAGCAGCCACGCGGTAGCGGGCACAGATACGCAGTATTTT,TRBV6-1,NA,NA,TRBJ2-3
CASSYPATMVARVWKTQYF,TGTGCCAGCAGTTACCCGGCGACTATGGTGGCCAGGGTATGGAAGACCCAGTACTTC,TRBV6-5,NA,few,TRBJ2-5
CASSTSRDPTNEKLFF,TGTGCCAGCAGTACATCCCGGGATCCAACTAATGAAAAACTGTTTTTT,TRBV12-3/TRBV12-4,NA,NA,TRBJ1-4
CASSDGVFTEAFF,TGTGCCAGCAGTGACGGAGTTTTCACTGAAGCTTTCTTT,TRBV6-4,NA,NA,TRBJ1-1